This paragraph covers one T cell receptor (beta chain) sequence. The table lists this clonotype with many counts. Its cognate antigen has yet to be identified. Per-nucleotide qualities are absent, and no much larger clonotype sits a single base away. These data originate in a study of T cells after yellow fever vaccination (dated by TCRdb to the late 2010s). Looking at the study overall: Libraries from fractions with low cell numbers were prepared with the SMART-Seq v4 Ultra Low Input RNA kit. Blood was drawn at multiple timepoints before and after primary and secondary immunization, with bulk PBMC replicates and cell subsets isolated. To follow T-cell clones before and after both primary and booster YFV17D yellow fever vaccination, bulk TCR alpha and beta repertoires underwent longitudinal sequencing. Two healthy male donors made up the cohort, one aged 18 to 29 years and the other aged 30 to 39 years.

What the work shows at the level of the full study, not this receptor alone: After the booster, most of the clones that had expanded following primary vaccination were detected again (96% of CD4 and roughly 88% of CD8), which suggests that memory was broadly maintained. A small fraction of clonotypes appeared in both the CD4 and CD8 compartments, likely as a result of convergent recombination. Only a couple of donors were included in the study, so the extent to which the findings can be generalized is limited. Because abundant contaminating clonotypes from the bulk population could be contained in FACS-sorted repertoires, computational filtering was required. The secondary T-cell response was found to be weaker but faster than the primary response, with a peak reached on day 5 rather than on day 15.

TCR cDNA was synthesized by 5'RACE template switching, which introduced a universal primer site and unique molecular identifiers. Priming for cDNA synthesis came from both the TCR alpha and TCR beta constant segments. Libraries were amplified in two PCR steps, with sample barcodes and sequencing adapters added in the second step. Sequencing of the libraries was done on either Illumina HiSeq 2500 (2x100 bp) or NovaSeq (2x150 bp). From the authors' description of their analysis: Reads were demultiplexed and collapsed into UMI consensus sequences with MIGEC, and V(D)J alignment was performed with MiXCR. Clonotypes responding to the vaccine were identified with edgeR on replicate PBMC samples, with the criteria of FDR below 0.01 and a log2 fold change above 5 up to day 15. Each bulk clonotype received a CD4 or CD8 identity based on whether the sequenced CD4 or CD8 repertoire contained that clonotype at higher abundance. TCRdb trimmed the raw reads at Q25, called clones with MiXCR and kept productive beta chains. Entries are consolidated by CDR3 protein sequence, retaining the most common genes and DNA. TCRdb's processing, not the authors' own work, is the source of the V and J calls. For this sample there are some 300,000 distinct CDR3 sequences; approximately 8% appear just once. The top ten clonotypes cover approximately 15% of the sample.

CDR1 and CDR2, per the germline V gene (reference sequence), are DFQATT and SNEGSKA. Deletion took 6 bases off V and 1 base off J, with a span of 10 bases between the germline ends. The CDR3 runs 13 residues from the cysteine to the phenylalanine. The DNA shown is the 39-base CDR3, in frame from base 1. The sample's treatment or condition label, in plain terms: live attenuated yellow fever vaccine strain. Two biological replicates of bulk PBMCs were collected at each blood-draw timepoint. A standard Ficoll-Paque protocol was used to isolate PBMCs from peripheral blood. TriZol was used to extract RNA from bulk PBMCs, CD4 and CD8 fractions, and dextramer-positive and dextramer-negative fractions.

The sequences come from PBMCs, collected 45 days after the first yellow fever vaccination. The sequence derives from a man aged 18 to 30 who received the YFV17D yellow fever vaccine. Recombination linked TRBV20-1 to TRBJ2-4; perhaps TRBD1 is the D gene, with 5 bases matching. This receptor has the CDR3 CSARAGAKNIQYF. The sequenced DNA: TGCAGTGCCAGGGCCGGCGCCAAAAACATTCAGTACTTC.